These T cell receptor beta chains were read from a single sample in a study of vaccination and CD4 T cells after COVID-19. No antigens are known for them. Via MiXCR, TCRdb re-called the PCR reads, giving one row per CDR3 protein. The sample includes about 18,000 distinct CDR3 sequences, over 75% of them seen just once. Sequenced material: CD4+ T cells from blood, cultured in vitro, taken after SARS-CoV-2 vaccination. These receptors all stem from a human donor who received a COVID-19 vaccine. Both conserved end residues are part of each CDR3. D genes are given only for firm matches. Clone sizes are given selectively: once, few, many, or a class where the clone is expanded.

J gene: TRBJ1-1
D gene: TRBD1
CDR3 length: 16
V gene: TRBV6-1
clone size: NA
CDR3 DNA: TGTGCCAGCAGTGAACGGTTAGGGACAGAGAACACTGAAGCTTTCTTT
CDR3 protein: CASSERLGTENTEAFF

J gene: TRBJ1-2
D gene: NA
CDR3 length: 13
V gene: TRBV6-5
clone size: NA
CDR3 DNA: TGTGCCAGCAGTTACTCGGGGAACTATGGCTACACCTTC
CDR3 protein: CASSYSGNYGYTF

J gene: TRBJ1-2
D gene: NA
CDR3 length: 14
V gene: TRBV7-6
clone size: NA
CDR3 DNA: TGTGCCAGCAGCCCTGTGATAGGGAACTATGGCTACACCTTC
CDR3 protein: CASSPVIGNYGYTF

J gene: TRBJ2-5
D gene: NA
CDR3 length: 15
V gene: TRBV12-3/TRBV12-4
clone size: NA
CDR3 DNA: TGTGCCATCCAGCCAGCCGCCCAGGAGAGCGAGACCCAGTACTTC
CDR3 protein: CAIQPAAQESETQYF

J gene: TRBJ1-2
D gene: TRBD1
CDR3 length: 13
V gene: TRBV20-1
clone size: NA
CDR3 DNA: TGCAGTGCTAGGGGACAGGGTTCGGCTAGCTACACCTTC
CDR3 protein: CSARGQGSASYTF

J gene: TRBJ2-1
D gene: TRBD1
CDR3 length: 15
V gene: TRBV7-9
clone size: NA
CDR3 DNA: TGTGCCAGCAGCCAAAACAGGGGCAACTACAATGAGCAGTTCTTC
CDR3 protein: CASSQNRGNYNEQFF

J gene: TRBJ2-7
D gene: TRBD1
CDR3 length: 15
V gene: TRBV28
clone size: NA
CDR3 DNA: TGTGCCAGCCCTAAGGACAGGGGGGGTTCCTACGAGCAGTACTTC
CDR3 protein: CASPKDRGGSYEQYF

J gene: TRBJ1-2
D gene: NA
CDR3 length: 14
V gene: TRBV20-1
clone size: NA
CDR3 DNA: TGCAGTGCTAGAGTGCGCCCCACCGATCTTGGCTACACCTTC
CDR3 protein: CSARVRPTDLGYTF

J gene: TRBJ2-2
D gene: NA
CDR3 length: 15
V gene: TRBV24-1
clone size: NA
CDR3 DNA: TGTGCCACCAGCTTGACAGCCCCGAGCACCGGGGAGCTGTTTTTT
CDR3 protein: CATSLTAPSTGELFF

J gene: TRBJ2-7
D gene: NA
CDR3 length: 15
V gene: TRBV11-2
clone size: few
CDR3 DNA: TGTGCCAGCAGCTATCAAATGGAGGGTGGCTACGAGCAGTACTTC
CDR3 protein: CASSYQMEGGYEQYF

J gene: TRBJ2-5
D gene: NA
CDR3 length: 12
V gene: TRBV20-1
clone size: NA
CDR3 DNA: TGCAGTGCTAGGACGGACGGGGAGACCCAGTACTTC
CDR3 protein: CSARTDGETQYF

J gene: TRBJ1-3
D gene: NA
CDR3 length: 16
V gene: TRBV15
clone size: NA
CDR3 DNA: TGTGCCACCAGCAGAGATCCCAGACTAGTAGGAAACACCATATATTTT
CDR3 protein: CATSRDPRLVGNTIYF

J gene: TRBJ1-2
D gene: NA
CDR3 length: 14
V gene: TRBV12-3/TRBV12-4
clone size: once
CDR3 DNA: TGTGCCAGCAGTTTTGAGGCAGGGCTCTATGGCTACACCTTC
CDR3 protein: CASSFEAGLYGYTF

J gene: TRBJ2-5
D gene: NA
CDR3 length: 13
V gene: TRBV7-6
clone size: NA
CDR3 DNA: TGTGCCAGCAGCATAGGGGAGGAGCGGACCCAGTACTTC
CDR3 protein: CASSIGEERTQYF

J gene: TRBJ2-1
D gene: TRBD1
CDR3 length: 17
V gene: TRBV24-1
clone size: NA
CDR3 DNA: TGTGCCACCAGTGATGCCCGACAGGGGGCCCGGTACAATGAGCAGTTCTTC
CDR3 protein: CATSDARQGARYNEQFF

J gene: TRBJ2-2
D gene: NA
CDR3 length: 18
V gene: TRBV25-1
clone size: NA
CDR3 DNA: TGTGCCAGCACCCCCATTATCGGGACGCATACGAACACCGGGGAGCTGTTTTTT
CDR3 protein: CASTPIIGTHTNTGELFF

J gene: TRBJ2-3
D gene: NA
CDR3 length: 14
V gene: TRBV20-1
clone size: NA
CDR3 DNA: TGCAGTGCTAGAGTTGGAGGGTCCCCAGATACGCAGTATTTT
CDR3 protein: CSARVGGSPDTQYF

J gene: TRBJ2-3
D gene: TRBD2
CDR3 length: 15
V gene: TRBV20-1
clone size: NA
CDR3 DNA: TGCAGTGCTGAAGCTGGCGGGGGGATCACAGATACGCAGTATTTT
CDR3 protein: CSAEAGGGITDTQYF

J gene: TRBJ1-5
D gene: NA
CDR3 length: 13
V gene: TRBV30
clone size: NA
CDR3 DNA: TGTGCCTGGAGTAGGCAGGGCAATCAGCCCCAGCATTTT
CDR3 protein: CAWSRQGNQPQHF

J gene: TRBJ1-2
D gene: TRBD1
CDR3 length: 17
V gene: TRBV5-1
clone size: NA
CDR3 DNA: TGCGCCAGCAGCCAACGGACAGGGGGCGTCCCCGAGGGGGGCTACACCTTC
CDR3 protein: CASSQRTGGVPEGGYTF

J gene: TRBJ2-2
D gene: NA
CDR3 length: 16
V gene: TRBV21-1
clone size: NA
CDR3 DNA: TGTGCCAGCACCATGGGGCGGGGGGCCCCTCCCGGGGAGCTGTTTTTT
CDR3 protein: CASTMGRGAPPGELFF

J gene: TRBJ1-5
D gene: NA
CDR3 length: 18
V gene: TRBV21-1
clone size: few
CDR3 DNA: TGTGCCAGCAGCACAGGACTCCACCCCGAGTATAGCAATCAGCCCCAGCATTTT
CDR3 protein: CASSTGLHPEYSNQPQHF

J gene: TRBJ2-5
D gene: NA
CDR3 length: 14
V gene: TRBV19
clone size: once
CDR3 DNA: TGTGCCAGTAGTATCGGGGGTCTCCAAGAGACCCAGTACTTC
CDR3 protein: CASSIGGLQETQYF

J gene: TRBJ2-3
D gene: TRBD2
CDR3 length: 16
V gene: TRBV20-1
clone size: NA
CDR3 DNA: TGCAGTGCTAGGAGGATTAGCGGGGACCTCACAGATACGCAGTATTTT
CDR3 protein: CSARRISGDLTDTQYF

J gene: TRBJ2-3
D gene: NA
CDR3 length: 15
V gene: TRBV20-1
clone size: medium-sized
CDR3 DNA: TGCAGTGCTAGAGAAAACGGGGTTGGGGCAGATACGCAGTATTTT
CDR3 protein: CSARENGVGADTQYF

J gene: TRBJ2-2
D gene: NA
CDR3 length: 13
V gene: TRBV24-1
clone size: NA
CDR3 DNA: TGTGCCACCGCGGGCCAAGACACCGGGGAGCTGTTTTTT
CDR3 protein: CATAGQDTGELFF

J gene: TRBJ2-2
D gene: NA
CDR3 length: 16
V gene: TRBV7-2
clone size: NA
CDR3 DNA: TGTGCCAGCAGCACCCAGACAGGGAGGGTGAGCGGGGAGCTGTTTTTT
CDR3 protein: CASSTQTGRVSGELFF

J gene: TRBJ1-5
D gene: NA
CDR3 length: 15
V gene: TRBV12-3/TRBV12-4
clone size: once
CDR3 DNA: TGTGCCAGCAGTTTTACCCAGGGTTTAGGTCAGCCCCAGCATTTT
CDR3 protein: CASSFTQGLGQPQHF

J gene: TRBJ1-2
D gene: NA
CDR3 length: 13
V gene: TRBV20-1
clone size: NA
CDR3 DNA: TGCAGTGCCGCACAGGCGGGAAACTATGGCTACACCTTC
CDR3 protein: CSAAQAGNYGYTF

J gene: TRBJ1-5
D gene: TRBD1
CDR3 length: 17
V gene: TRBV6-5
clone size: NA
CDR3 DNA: TGTGCCAGCAGTTCCCGGGACAGGGGGCAAGGCAATCAGCCCCAGCATTTT
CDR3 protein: CASSSRDRGQGNQPQHF

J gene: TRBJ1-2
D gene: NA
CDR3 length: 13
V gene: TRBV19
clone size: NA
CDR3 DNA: TGTGCCAGTAGCAGGGGACCGAGCTATGGCTACACCTTC
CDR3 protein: CASSRGPSYGYTF

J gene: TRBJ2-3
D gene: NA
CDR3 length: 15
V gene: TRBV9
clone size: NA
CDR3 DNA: TGTGCCAGCAGCGCGAGGAGAGGGTTGGTAGATACGCAGTATTTT
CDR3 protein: CASSARRGLVDTQYF

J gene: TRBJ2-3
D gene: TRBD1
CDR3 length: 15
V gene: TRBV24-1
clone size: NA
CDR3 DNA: TGTGCCACCAGTGAGGGACAGGGCTCCAATCAGCCCCAGTATTTT
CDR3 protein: CATSEGQGSNQPQYF

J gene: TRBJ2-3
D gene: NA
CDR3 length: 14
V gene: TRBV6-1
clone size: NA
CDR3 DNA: TGTGCCAGCACCCCACTCCGGACAGCCCATTGGCAGTATTTT
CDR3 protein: CASTPLRTAHWQYF

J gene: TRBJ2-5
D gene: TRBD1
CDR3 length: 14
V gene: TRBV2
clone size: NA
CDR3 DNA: TGTGCCAGCAGGACAGGGAGAGATCAAGAGACCCAGTACTTC
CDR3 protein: CASRTGRDQETQYF

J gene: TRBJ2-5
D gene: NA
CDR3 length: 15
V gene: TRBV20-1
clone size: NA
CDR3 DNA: TGCAGTGCTACCATTGGCGTCCCAGCGGGAGAGACCCAGTACTTC
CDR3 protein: CSATIGVPAGETQYF

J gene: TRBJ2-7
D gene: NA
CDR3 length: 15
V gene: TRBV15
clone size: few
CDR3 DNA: TGTGCCACCAGCAGAGATAGGGTCCTATCCCACGAGCAGTACTTC
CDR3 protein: CATSRDRVLSHEQYF

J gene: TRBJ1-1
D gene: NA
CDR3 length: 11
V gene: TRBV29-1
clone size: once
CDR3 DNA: TGCAGCGCAAGTTTGGACACTGAAGCTTTCTTT
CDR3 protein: CSASLDTEAFF

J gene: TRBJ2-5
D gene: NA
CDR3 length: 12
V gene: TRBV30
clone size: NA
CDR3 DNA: TGTGCCTGGAGCAAAGGGGGAGAGACCCAGTACTTC
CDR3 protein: CAWSKGGETQYF

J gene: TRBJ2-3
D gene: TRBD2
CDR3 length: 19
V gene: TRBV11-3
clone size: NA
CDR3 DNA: TGTGCCAGCAGCTTAGTGTTTAGCGGGGGGGTGGTTGGCACAGATACGCAGTATTTT
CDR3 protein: CASSLVFSGGVVGTDTQYF